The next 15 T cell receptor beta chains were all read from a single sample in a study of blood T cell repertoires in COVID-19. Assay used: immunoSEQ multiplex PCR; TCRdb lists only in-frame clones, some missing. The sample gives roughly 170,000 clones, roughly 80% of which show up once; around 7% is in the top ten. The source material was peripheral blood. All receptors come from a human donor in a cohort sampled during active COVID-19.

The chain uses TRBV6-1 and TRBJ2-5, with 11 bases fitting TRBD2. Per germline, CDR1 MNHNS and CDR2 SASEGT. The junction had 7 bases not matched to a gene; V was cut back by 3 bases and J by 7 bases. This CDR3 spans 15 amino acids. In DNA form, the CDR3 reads TGTGCCAGCAGTGAGACTAGCGGGGCAACTGGGACCCAGTACTTC. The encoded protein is CASSETSGATGTQYF.

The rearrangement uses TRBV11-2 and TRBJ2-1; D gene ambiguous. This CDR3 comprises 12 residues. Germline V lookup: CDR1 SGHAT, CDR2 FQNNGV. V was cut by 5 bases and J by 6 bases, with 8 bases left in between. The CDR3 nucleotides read TGTGCCAGCAGCCCCTCCCTCAATGAGCAGTTCTTC. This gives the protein CASSPSLNEQFF.

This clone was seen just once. Here the CDR3 DNA reads TGTGCCAGCAGCGCTACAGGGGAATCACCCCTCCACTTT. Protein: CASSATGESPLHF. The chain links TRBV9 to TRBJ1-6, with 7 bases identical to TRBD1. Germline CDR1 SGDLS, CDR2 YYNGEE. This CDR3 has 13 residues. With 3 bases clipped from V and 10 bases from J, the junction kept 4 bases outside the gene matches.

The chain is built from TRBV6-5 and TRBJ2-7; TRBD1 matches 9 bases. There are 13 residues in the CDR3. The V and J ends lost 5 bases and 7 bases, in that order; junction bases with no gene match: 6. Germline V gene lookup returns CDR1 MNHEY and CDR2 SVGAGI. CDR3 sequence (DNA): TGTGCCAGCAGTACACAGGGGGCGGAGGAGCAGTACTTC. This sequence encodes CASSTQGAEEQYF.

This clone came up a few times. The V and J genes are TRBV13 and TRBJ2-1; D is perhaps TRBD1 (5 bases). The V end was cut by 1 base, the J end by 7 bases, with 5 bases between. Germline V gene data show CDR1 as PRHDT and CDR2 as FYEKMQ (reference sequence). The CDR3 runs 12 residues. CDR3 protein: CASSLEGNEQFF. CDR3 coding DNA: TGTGCCAGCAGCTTAGAGGGGAATGAGCAGTTCTTC.

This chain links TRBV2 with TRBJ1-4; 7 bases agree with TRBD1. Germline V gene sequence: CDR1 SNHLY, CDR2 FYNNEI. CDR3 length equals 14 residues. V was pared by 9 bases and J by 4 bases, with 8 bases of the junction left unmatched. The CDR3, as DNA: TGTGCCAGGGGCGTCCGGGACAGTAATGAAAAACTGTTTTTT. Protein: CARGVRDSNEKLFF.

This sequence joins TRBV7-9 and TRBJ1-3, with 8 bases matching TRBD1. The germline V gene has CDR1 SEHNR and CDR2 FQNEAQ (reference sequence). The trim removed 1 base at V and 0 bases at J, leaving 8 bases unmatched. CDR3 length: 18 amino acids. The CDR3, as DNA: TGTGCCAGCAGCTTAGATCCCGGACAGGGCGGCTCTGGAAACACCATATATTTT. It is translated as CASSLDPGQGGSGNTIYF.

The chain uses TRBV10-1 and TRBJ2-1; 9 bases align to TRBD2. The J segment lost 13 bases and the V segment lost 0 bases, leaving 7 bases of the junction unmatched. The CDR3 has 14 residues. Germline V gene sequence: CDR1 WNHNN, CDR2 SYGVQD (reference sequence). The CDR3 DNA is TGCGCCAGCAGTGAGTCGGGGTCCGGGACTAGCCAGTTCTTC. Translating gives CASSESGSGTSQFF.

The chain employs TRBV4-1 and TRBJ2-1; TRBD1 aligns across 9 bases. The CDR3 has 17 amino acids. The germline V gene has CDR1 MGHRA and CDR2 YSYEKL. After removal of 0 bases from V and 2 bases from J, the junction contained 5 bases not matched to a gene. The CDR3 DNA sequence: TGCGCCAGCAGCCAAGATAGAGGGGACAGGGCCTACAATGAGCAGTTCTTC. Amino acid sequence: CASSQDRGDRAYNEQFF.

CDR3 sequence reads: CASSEEDFNEQFF. CDR3 bases: TGTGCCAGCAGCGAGGAGGACTTCAATGAGCAGTTCTTC. The chain employs TRBV2 and TRBJ2-1, with a tentative D call TRBD2 (5 bases). The CDR3 covers 13 residues. Trimming took 6 bases from V and 6 from J, leaving 12 bases between them. Germline lookup yields CDR1 SNHLY and CDR2 FYNNEI.

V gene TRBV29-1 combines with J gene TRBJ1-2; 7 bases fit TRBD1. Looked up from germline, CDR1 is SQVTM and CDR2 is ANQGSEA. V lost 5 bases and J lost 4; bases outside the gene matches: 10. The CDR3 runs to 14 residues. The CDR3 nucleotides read TGCAGCGTTTCTTCCAGGGGGGAGGTCTATGGCTACACCTTC. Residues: CSVSSRGEVYGYTF.

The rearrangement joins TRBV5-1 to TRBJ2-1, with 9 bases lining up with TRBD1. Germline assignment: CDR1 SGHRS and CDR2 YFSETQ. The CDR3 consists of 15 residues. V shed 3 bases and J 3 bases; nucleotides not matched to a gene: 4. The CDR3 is CASSSKTGGYNEQFF. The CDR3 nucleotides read TGCGCCAGCAGCTCTAAGACAGGGGGCTACAATGAGCAGTTCTTC.

CDR3 DNA: TGTGCCAGCCTTGCGGCCGTCTATGAGCAGTTCTTC. Encoded protein: CASLAAVYEQFF. J is TRBJ2-1 and V is TRBV6-5, with D uncertain. Germline CDR1 MNHEY, CDR2 SVGAGI. Trimming took 8 bases from V and 8 from J, leaving 13 bases between them. The CDR3 spans 12 residues.

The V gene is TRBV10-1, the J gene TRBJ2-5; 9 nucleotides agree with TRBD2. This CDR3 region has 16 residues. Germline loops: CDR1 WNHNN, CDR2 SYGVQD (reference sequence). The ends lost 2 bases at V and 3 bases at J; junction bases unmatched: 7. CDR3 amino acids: CASSEMASGAEETQYF. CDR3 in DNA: TGCGCCAGCAGTGAGATGGCTAGCGGGGCCGAAGAGACCCAGTACTTC.

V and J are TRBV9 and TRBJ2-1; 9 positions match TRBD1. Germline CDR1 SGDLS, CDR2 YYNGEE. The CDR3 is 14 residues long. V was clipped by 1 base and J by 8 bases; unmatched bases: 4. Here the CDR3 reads CASSVSQGADEQFF. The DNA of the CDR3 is TGTGCCAGCAGCGTATCACAGGGGGCTGATGAGCAGTTCTTC.